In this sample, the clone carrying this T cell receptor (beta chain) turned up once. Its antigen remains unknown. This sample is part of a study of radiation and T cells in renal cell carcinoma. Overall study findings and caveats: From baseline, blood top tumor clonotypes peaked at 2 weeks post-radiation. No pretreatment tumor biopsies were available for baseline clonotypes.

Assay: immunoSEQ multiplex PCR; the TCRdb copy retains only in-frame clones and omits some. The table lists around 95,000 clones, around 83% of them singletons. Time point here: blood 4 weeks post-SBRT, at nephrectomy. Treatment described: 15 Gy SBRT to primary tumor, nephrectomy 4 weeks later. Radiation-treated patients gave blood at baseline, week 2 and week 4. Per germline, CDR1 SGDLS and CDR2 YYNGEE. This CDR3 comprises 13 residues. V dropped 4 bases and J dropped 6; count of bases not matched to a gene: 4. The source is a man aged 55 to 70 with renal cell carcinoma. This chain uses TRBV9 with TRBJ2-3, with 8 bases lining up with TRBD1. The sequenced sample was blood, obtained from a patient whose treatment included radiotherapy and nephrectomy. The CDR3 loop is CASSTDRGDTQYF. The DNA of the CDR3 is TGTGCCAGCAGCACAGACAGGGGTGATACGCAGTATTTT.